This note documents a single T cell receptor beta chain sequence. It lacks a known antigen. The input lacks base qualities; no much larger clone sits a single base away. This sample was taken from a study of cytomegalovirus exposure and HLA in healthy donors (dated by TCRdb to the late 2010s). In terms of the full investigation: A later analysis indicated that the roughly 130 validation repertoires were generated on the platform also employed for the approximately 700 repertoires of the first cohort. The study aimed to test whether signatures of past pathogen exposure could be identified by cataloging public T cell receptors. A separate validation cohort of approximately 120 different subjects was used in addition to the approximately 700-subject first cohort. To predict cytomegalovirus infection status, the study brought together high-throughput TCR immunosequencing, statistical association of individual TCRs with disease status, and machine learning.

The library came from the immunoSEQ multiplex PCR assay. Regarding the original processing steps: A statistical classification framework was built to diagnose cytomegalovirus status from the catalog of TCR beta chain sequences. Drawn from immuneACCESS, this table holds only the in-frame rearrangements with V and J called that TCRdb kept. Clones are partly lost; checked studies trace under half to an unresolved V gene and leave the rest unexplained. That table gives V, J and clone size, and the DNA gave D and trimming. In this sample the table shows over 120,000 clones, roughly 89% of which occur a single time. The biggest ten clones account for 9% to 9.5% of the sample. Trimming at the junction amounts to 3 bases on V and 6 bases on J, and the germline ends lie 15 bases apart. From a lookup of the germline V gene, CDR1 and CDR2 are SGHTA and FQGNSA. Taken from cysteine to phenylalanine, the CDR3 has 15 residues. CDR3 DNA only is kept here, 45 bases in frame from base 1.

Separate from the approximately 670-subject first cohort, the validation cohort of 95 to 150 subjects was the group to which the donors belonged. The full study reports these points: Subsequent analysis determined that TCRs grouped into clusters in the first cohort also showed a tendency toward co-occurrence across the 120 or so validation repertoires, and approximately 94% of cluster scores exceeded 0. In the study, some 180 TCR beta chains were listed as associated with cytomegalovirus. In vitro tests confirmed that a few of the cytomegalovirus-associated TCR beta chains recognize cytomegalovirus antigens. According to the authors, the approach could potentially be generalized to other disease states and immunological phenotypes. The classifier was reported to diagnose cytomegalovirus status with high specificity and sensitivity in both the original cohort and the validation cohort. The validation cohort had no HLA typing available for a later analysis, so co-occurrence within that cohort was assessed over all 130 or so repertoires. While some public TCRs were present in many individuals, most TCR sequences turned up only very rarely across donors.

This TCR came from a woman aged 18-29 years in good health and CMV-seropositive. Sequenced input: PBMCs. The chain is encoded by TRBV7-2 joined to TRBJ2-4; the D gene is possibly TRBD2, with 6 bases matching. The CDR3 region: CASSFGGGEVNIQYF. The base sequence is TGTGCCAGCAGCTTCGGAGGCGGGGAGGTAAACATTCAGTACTTC.